This is a list of T cell receptor beta chains from one sample in a study of T-cell reconstitution after alpha-beta-depleted transplantation in children. From the PCR reads, TCRdb called clonotypes with MiXCR, one entry per CDR3 protein. There are 90,000 to 100,000 distinct CDR3 sequences in the sample; about 22% occur only once, and 20% to 25% lies in the top ten. The sequencing used PBMCs, collected before TCRalphabeta/CD19-depleted stem cell transplant. Receptors were obtained from a boy aged 2-15 years with acute lymphoblastic leukemia, due to receive a stem cell transplant. Each CDR3 is given with its conserved first and last residue. Each record gives: V gene, clone size, D gene, J gene, CDR3 DNA, CDR3 protein. D genes are given only for firm matches. Size is stated for part of the rows, as once, few or many counts, or as a class when the clone is expanded.

V gene: TRBV27
clone size: -
D gene: TRBD2
J gene: TRBJ2-3
CDR3 DNA: TGTGCCAGCAGTTACGGGAGGTGGTCAGATACGCAGTATTTT
CDR3 protein: CASSYGRWSDTQYF

V gene: TRBV7-2
clone size: medium-sized
D gene: -
J gene: TRBJ2-2
CDR3 DNA: TGTGCCAGCAGCCGACAGCCCAAGAACACCGGGGAGCTGTTTTTT
CDR3 protein: CASSRQPKNTGELFF

V gene: TRBV5-6
clone size: -
D gene: -
J gene: TRBJ1-2
CDR3 DNA: TGTGCCAGCGGGGAAGGCTCTAACTATGGCTACACCTTC
CDR3 protein: CASGEGSNYGYTF

V gene: TRBV5-6
clone size: few
D gene: -
J gene: TRBJ2-1
CDR3 DNA: TGTGCCAGCAGCCCCCAACCAGTGAGCGGAGGGGCCGATGAGCAGTTCTTC
CDR3 protein: CASSPQPVSGGADEQFF

V gene: TRBV29-1
clone size: many
D gene: -
J gene: TRBJ1-1
CDR3 DNA: TGCAGCGTTGAGAAGGATTTGAACACTGAAGCTTTCTTT
CDR3 protein: CSVEKDLNTEAFF

V gene: TRBV5-4
clone size: many
D gene: TRBD2
J gene: TRBJ2-2
CDR3 DNA: TGTGCCAGCAGCTCCGGGACTAACCCCTACGGGGAGCTGTTTTTT
CDR3 protein: CASSSGTNPYGELFF

V gene: TRBV12-3/TRBV12-4
clone size: few
D gene: -
J gene: TRBJ2-3
CDR3 DNA: TGTGCCAGTGGTCTAGGGGATACGCAGTATTTT
CDR3 protein: CASGLGDTQYF

V gene: TRBV2
clone size: once
D gene: -
J gene: TRBJ1-5
CDR3 DNA: TGTGCCAGCAGTGAAGAGAGGCGGGCGGCTAGCAATCAGCCCCAGCATTTT
CDR3 protein: CASSEERRAASNQPQHF

V gene: TRBV5-5
clone size: -
D gene: -
J gene: TRBJ2-2
CDR3 DNA: TGTGCCAGCAGCTTGGATCTCTCTGCCGGGGAGCTGTTTTTT
CDR3 protein: CASSLDLSAGELFF

V gene: TRBV6-1
clone size: few
D gene: -
J gene: TRBJ1-1
CDR3 DNA: TGTGCCAGCAGCATACGGGGGAGAGGGGACACTGAAGCTTTCTTT
CDR3 protein: CASSIRGRGDTEAFF

V gene: TRBV7-9
clone size: few
D gene: TRBD1
J gene: TRBJ2-7
CDR3 DNA: TGTGCCAGCAGCTGGTCGGGACAGAGGTCCTACGAGCAGTACTTC
CDR3 protein: CASSWSGQRSYEQYF

V gene: TRBV4-1
clone size: -
D gene: -
J gene: TRBJ1-5
CDR3 DNA: TGCGCCAGCAGCCAAGTCTTGTCAGGGTACCACCCCCAGCATTTT
CDR3 protein: CASSQVLSGYHPQHF

V gene: TRBV29-1
clone size: -
D gene: TRBD2
J gene: TRBJ2-7
CDR3 DNA: TGCAGCGTTGAAGAGACTAGCGGGAGCTCCTACGAGCAGTACTTC
CDR3 protein: CSVEETSGSSYEQYF

V gene: TRBV7-9
clone size: once
D gene: TRBD2
J gene: TRBJ2-3
CDR3 DNA: TGTGCCAGCAGCTCGGGACTAGCTAGCACAGATACGCAGTATTTT
CDR3 protein: CASSSGLASTDTQYF

V gene: TRBV9
clone size: -
D gene: TRBD1
J gene: TRBJ1-6
CDR3 DNA: TGTGCCAGCAGCGTAGACCCTCTTGACAGGGCGGGAAATTCACCCCTCCACTTT
CDR3 protein: CASSVDPLDRAGNSPLHF

V gene: TRBV12-3/TRBV12-4
clone size: -
D gene: TRBD1
J gene: TRBJ1-2
CDR3 DNA: TGTGCCAGCAGTTCGACAGGGGGCGCTTTAGGGGGCTACACCTTC
CDR3 protein: CASSSTGGALGGYTF

V gene: TRBV20-1
clone size: few
D gene: TRBD1
J gene: TRBJ1-2
CDR3 DNA: TGCAGTGCCCCTAGAACAGGGGCCTATGGCTACACCTTC
CDR3 protein: CSAPRTGAYGYTF

V gene: TRBV19
clone size: few
D gene: TRBD2
J gene: TRBJ2-1
CDR3 DNA: TGTGCCAGTAGTCCGACTAGCGGAGGGGGCAATGAGCAGTTCTTC
CDR3 protein: CASSPTSGGGNEQFF

V gene: TRBV7-2
clone size: -
D gene: TRBD1
J gene: TRBJ1-1
CDR3 DNA: TGTGCCAGCAGCGGCTGGACAGGGGGCGCAAGGACTGAAGCTTTCTTT
CDR3 protein: CASSGWTGGARTEAFF

V gene: TRBV7-9
clone size: -
D gene: TRBD2
J gene: TRBJ2-7
CDR3 DNA: TGTGCCAGCAGCTTAGGGCTAGCGGGAGTTGACGAGCAGTACTTC
CDR3 protein: CASSLGLAGVDEQYF

V gene: TRBV24-1
clone size: few
D gene: -
J gene: TRBJ2-5
CDR3 DNA: TGTGCCACCAGTGCTCAAGAGACCCAGTACTTC
CDR3 protein: CATSAQETQYF

V gene: TRBV25-1
clone size: many
D gene: -
J gene: TRBJ2-3
CDR3 DNA: TGTGCCAGCAGACCGTCGTCCACAGATACGCAGTATTTT
CDR3 protein: CASRPSSTDTQYF

V gene: TRBV2
clone size: few
D gene: -
J gene: TRBJ1-2
CDR3 DNA: TGTGCCAGCAGTGTCGGATCTAACTATGGCTACACCTTC
CDR3 protein: CASSVGSNYGYTF